The rows below give T cell receptor beta chains drawn from one sample of a study of T cell repertoires in cytomegalovirus infection. TCRdb ran MiXCR on the reads and lists one entry per CDR3 protein. The sample holds 510,000 or so distinct CDR3 sequences, more than 20% seen once. Specimen: PBMCs. The receptors here all came from a human donor in good health (CMV status not recorded). Some clones in this sample may be carry-over from other donors' samples. CDR3s include the opening cysteine and the closing phenylalanine or tryptophan. D genes are given only for firm matches. Where a row states a size, it is once, few, many or the class of an expanded clone; other rows omit it.

v_call	d_call	clone_size	j_call	cdr3_nt	cdr3_aa
TRBV7-2	NA	NA	TRBJ1-2	TGTGCCAGCAGCTTTCAGAACTATGGCTACACCTTC	CASSFQNYGYTF
TRBV2	NA	many	TRBJ1-2	TGTGCCAGCAGTGAAGCGCGTCCGGGTGGAAGAGGCTACACCTTC	CASSEARPGGRGYTF
TRBV7-2	TRBD2	many	TRBJ2-3	TGTGCCAGCAGCTTCCGGACTAGCGGGAAGGTAGATACGCAGTATTTT	CASSFRTSGKVDTQYF
TRBV2	NA	NA	TRBJ2-5	TGTGCCAGCAGTGGACCGGCCTTTCAAGAGACCCAGTACTTC	CASSGPAFQETQYF
TRBV4-2	NA	many	TRBJ2-7	TGTGCCAGCAGCCAAGAATGGTCCCGCTACGAGCAGTACTTC	CASSQEWSRYEQYF
TRBV4-3	TRBD2	NA	TRBJ2-3	TGCGCCAGCAGCACCTGGACTAGCGGGATTGGTGATACGCAGTATTTT	CASSTWTSGIGDTQYF
TRBV20-1	NA	NA	TRBJ2-7	TGCAGTGCTAGAGATCTGGACGAGCAGTACTTC	CSARDLDEQYF
TRBV27	NA	few	TRBJ2-1	TGTGCCAGCAGTTCCTCCCCTTGGGGGTACAATGAGCAGTTCTTC	CASSSSPWGYNEQFF
TRBV4-1	TRBD2	NA	TRBJ2-1	TGCGCCAGCAGCCAAGAGTCGTTTGGCGGGAGGGCTGGCGGGAATGAGCAGTTCTTC	CASSQESFGGRAGGNEQFF
TRBV6-1	TRBD1	NA	TRBJ2-1	TGTGCCAGCAGAAACCGCCGGGACAGTGGACACAATGAGCAGTTCTTC	CASRNRRDSGHNEQFF
TRBV28	NA	NA	TRBJ1-6	TGTGCCAGCAGGGTTGGCGATTCACCCCTCCACTTT	CASRVGDSPLHF
TRBV7-9	TRBD2	NA	TRBJ2-1	TGTGCCAGCAGCTCACCCCGGGCGGGAGGGGACAGCTCCTACAATGAGCAGTTCTTC	CASSSPRAGGDSSYNEQFF
TRBV7-6	TRBD1	NA	TRBJ1-3	TGTGCCAGCAGCTTAGGAATTCAGGGGGATACGGTTCCTGGAAACACCATATATTTT	CASSLGIQGDTVPGNTIYF
TRBV7-2	NA	few	TRBJ1-6	TGTGCCAGCAGCGCCCCCGCGGGGTTCCCCTATAATTCACCCCTCCACTTT	CASSAPAGFPYNSPLHF
TRBV7-2	TRBD2	NA	TRBJ2-7	TGTGCCAGCACCCTACCGATGGGGGGGGTTAGCTCCTACGAGCAGTACTTC	CASTLPMGGVSSYEQYF
TRBV28	TRBD1	few	TRBJ1-5	TGTGCCAGCAGTGGCGGGACAGGGATTGGGCAGCCCCAGCATTTT	CASSGGTGIGQPQHF
TRBV7-3	NA	many	TRBJ2-5	TGTGCCAGCAGCTTAACATTCGGCGAGAAGACCCAGTACTTC	CASSLTFGEKTQYF
TRBV29-1	TRBD1	once	TRBJ1-1	TGCAGCGTCGCCAACAGGGGTGGAACTGAAGCTTTCTTT	CSVANRGGTEAFF
TRBV7-2	NA	NA	TRBJ2-7	TGTGCCAGCAGCCAAAACGGGGGACCCGACTACGAGCAGTACTTC	CASSQNGGPDYEQYF
TRBV29-1	TRBD1	NA	TRBJ2-3	TGCAGCGTTGCTGGACAGGGGAGGACAGATACGCAGTATTTT	CSVAGQGRTDTQYF
TRBV20-1	TRBD2	NA	TRBJ2-1	TGCAGTGCTCCCCCCTTTTCTAGCGGATTCGACAATGAGCAGTTCTTC	CSAPPFSSGFDNEQFF
TRBV12-3/TRBV12-4	TRBD2	many	TRBJ2-1	TGTGCCAGCAGTACAACTAGCGGGACTTACAATGAGCAGTTCTTC	CASSTTSGTYNEQFF